The clone carrying this TCR beta chain showed up just a few times. Its antigen is as yet unknown. This entry comes from a study of cytomegalovirus exposure and HLA in healthy donors. About the research overall: Sequencing of 150 million to 200 million T cells in an earlier analysis found 95 million to 120 million unique TCR beta sequences. Findings and limits, study-wide: In an earlier analysis, most TCR beta V segments were productive about 87% or about 30% of the time.

This CDR3 region has 18 residues. Trimming removed 8 bases at V and 0 bases at J, with 20 bases between. Germline V lookup: CDR1 LNHDA, CDR2 SQIVND (reference sequence). This PCR relied on a set of 60 Vbeta primers and 13 Jbeta primers. Original handling: Unique TCR beta chains numbered around 80 million in a later analysis, with roughly 10 million shared. Some clones are missing from TCRdb's copy, which holds only in-frame ones; the method was immunoSEQ multiplex PCR. V and J calls and clone size are given by that table; D and trimming were obtained from the DNA. The data hold approximately 140,000 clones, with around 84% observed a single time.

The chain joins TRBV19 to TRBJ2-6; D uncertain. This TCR was sampled from a man in his forties in good health and CMV-seropositive. Specimen: PBMCs. The CDR3 reads CASAFPGQASSGANVLTF. The CDR3 DNA follows: TGTGCCAGTGCCTTCCCTGGGCAGGCGTCCTCTGGGGCCAACGTCCTGACTTTC.